Listed below are T cell receptor beta chains from one sample, sequenced in a study of patients and donors after allogeneic stem cell transplantation. MiXCR, run by TCRdb on the RT-PCR reads, gives a single entry per CDR3 protein. The sample holds about 960,000 distinct CDR3 sequences; under 20% are singletons and the top ten take about 6%. The source material was blood, either unsorted or a sorted T cell fraction (not recorded which). Receptors originate from a human donor who was either an allogeneic HSCT recipient or a stem cell or donor lymphocyte infusion donor (not recorded which). It is not recorded whose cells these are; they may come from a transplant donor. The CDR3 runs from the conserved cysteine through the conserved F or W. Part of the rows lack a size; the others show once, few, many or a class for expanded clones.

TRBV7-8	TRBJ2-5	.	CASSLFKREGGGETQYF
TRBV18	TRBJ1-5	.	CASSPGSQGDSNQPQHF
TRBV15	TRBJ2-1	few	CATRGLGTSGAYNEQFF
TRBV25-1	TRBJ1-1	.	CASSEWGWTEAFF
TRBV27	TRBJ2-7	.	CASSLLAGHEQYF
TRBV20-1	TRBJ1-5	few	CSARVYRTPSNQPQHF
TRBV9	TRBJ2-7	.	CASSVEGGRFYEQYF
TRBV18	TRBJ2-1	.	CASSPGGGAVNEQFF
TRBV2	TRBJ2-1	.	CASSARPLAGGGNEQFF
TRBV7-9	TRBJ2-4	few	CASSLAPGEDIQYF
TRBV20-1	TRBJ1-6	few	CSARRGFGVNSPLHF
TRBV29-1	TRBJ2-7	.	CSAVGVTTYEQYF
TRBV9	TRBJ1-3	.	CASSPREVGAGGNTIYF
TRBV2	TRBJ2-3	.	CASSEALGTDTQYF
TRBV30	TRBJ1-1	.	CAWSPRIVLGSGAFF
TRBV4-2	TRBJ1-3	many	CASSQDPGAGNTIYF
TRBV3-1	TRBJ2-1	.	CASSQDSGAINEQFF
TRBV6-1	TRBJ2-5	few	CASSRLAGGPQETQYF
TRBV30	TRBJ1-6	.	CAWSTGTGFTPLHF